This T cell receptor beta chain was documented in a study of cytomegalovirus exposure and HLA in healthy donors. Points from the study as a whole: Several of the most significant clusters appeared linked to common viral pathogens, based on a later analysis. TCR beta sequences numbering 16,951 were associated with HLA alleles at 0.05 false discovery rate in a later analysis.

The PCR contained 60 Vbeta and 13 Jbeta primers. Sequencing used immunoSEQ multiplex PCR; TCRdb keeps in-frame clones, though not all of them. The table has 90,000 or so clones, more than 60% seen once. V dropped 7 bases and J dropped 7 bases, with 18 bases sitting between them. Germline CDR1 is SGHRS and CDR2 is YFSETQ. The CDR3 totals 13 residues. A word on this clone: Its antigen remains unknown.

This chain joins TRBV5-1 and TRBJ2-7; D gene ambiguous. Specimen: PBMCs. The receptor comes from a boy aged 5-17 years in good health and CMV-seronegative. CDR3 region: CASRGGVVEEQYF. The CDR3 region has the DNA TGCGCCAGCCGCGGCGGAGTCGTGGAAGAGCAGTACTTC.